These 14 T cell receptor beta chains came from one sample sequenced in a study of a mutant IDH1 vaccine in newly diagnosed glioma (dated by TCRdb to about 2021). The method was the immunoSEQ multiplex PCR assay. TCRdb limited this immuneACCESS table to in-frame rearrangements with V and J called. A share of clones is missing; checked studies link under half to unresolved V genes, and the rest is unexplained. The sample table records 77,000 or so clones; around 85% of these occur just once. 0.77% of the sample goes to the ten largest clones. Their antigens remain unidentified. The time point label, as the study defines it: week 23, last vaccination. A 20-mer mutant IDH1 peptide at 300 micrograms in Montanide made up each vaccine dose, which was injected subcutaneously together with topical imiquimod. The sequencing here drew on PBMCs, taken from a glioma patient whose treatment included an IDH1 peptide vaccine. These receptors were taken from a woman aged 45 to 65 with glioma.

This clone was seen more than once but under ten times. The chain uses TRBV27 and TRBJ2-7; possibly TRBD2 for D (5 bases). The V and J ends lost 4 bases and 7 bases respectively, with 11 bases between them. The CDR3 extends over 12 amino acids. The germline gives CDR1 MNHEY, CDR2 SMNVEV (reference sequence). The CDR3 here is CASSSPGWEQYF. The CDR3 DNA reads TGTGCCAGCAGTTCACCGGGGTGGGAGCAGTACTTC.

This clone turned up a few times. The V call is TRBV18, the J call TRBJ1-1; D is uncertain. CDR1 is KGHSH, CDR2 LQKENI, per germline. This CDR3 spans 15 amino acids. V dropped 4 bases and J dropped 10 bases, with 22 bases sitting between them. The CDR3 region has the DNA TGTGCCAGCTCACTCCGAGGAATAACGGTTAGTGTAGCTTTCTTT. Protein sequence: CASSLRGITVSVAFF.

V is TRBV5-1 and J is TRBJ2-7; 9 nucleotides line up with TRBD1. After removal of 3 bases from V and 6 bases from J, the junction contained 7 bases not matched to a gene. The CDR3 consists of 14 residues. Germline loops: CDR1 SGHRS, CDR2 YFSETQ. CDR3 loop: CASSSGTGLAEQYF. The CDR3 region has the DNA TGCGCCAGCAGCTCTGGGACAGGGCTCGCCGAGCAGTACTTC.

This clone is a singleton in its sample. This chain's CDR3 is CASSEQGASYGYTF. The CDR3 bases are TGTGCCAGCAGTGAACAGGGGGCCTCGTATGGCTACACCTTC. J is TRBJ1-2 and V is TRBV2; TRBD1 aligns across 8 bases. The CDR3 runs 14 residues. The germline V gene has CDR1 SNHLY and CDR2 FYNNEI. With 2 bases clipped from V and 5 bases from J, the junction kept 4 bases outside the gene matches.

This clone was found once. The chain combines TRBV7-9 with TRBJ2-3; TRBD2 agrees at 10 bases. CDR1 is SEHNR, CDR2 FQNEAQ, per germline (reference sequence). With 1 base clipped from V and 6 bases from J, the junction kept 10 bases outside the gene matches. CDR3 length: 17 residues. The CDR3 sequence: CASSLGETSGWSDTQYF. The CDR3 DNA reads TGTGCCAGCAGCTTAGGAGAGACTAGCGGGTGGTCGGATACGCAGTATTTT.

The chain links TRBV6-1 to TRBJ2-5, with TRBD2 matching 8 bases. Judging by the DNA end, TRBJ2-7 fits better; the J call may be wrong. CDR3 length equals 15 residues. CDR1 MNHNS and CDR2 SASEGT come from the germline V gene. The CDR3 nucleotides are TGTGCCAGCAGTGAACCGGGACTAGGGTCCTACGAGCAGTACTTC. This sequence encodes CASSEPGLGSYEQYF.

The CDR3 sequence is CASSWRGSGNEQFF. The CDR3 bases are TGTGCCAGCAGCTGGAGGGGCTCGGGCAATGAGCAGTTCTTC. The chain combines TRBV5-4 with TRBJ2-1; TRBD2 might be the D (6 bases). This CDR3 region has 14 residues. Per the germline V gene, CDR1 is SGHNT and CDR2 is YYREEE (reference sequence). Trimming took 3 bases from V and 6 from J, leaving 13 bases between them.

This sequence joins TRBV30 and TRBJ2-1; 11 nucleotides agree with TRBD2. There are 16 residues in the CDR3. Per the germline V gene, CDR1 is GTSNPN and CDR2 is SVGIG (reference sequence). The V and J ends lost 3 bases and 0 bases, in that order; junction bases with no gene match: 4. The DNA of the CDR3 is TGTGCCTGGAGGGGGACTAGCGGAGCCTCCTACAATGAGCAGTTCTTC. Translation: CAWRGTSGASYNEQFF.

V usage is TRBV4-1 and J usage is TRBJ1-1; unclear D gene. CDR3 length: 15 residues. V was cut by 3 bases and J by 5 bases, with 16 bases left in between. Germline CDR1 MGHRA, CDR2 YSYEKL. In nucleotides, the CDR3 is TGCGCCAGCAGCCAGGCCTACCGAGGACGGACTGAAGCTTTCTTT. Translating gives CASSQAYRGRTEAFF.

The V gene is TRBV4-1, the J gene TRBJ2-1; D gene uncertain. Germline V gene lookup returns CDR1 MGHRA and CDR2 YSYEKL. This CDR3 is built from 15 residues. Between the trimmed V and J ends, which lost 4 bases and 7 bases, there was a span of 17 bases. The CDR3 DNA follows: TGCGCCAGCAGCCGGCTGTACTTACAAGTTAATGAGCAGTTCTTC. It yields the protein CASSRLYLQVNEQFF.

This clone was picked up a small number of times. This chain connects TRBV6-5 to TRBJ1-6, with TRBD1 as a possible D gene (5 bases). The CDR3 runs to 15 residues. V lost 2 bases and J lost 7, with 12 bases in between. CDR1 and CDR2 from the germline V gene are MNHEY and SVGAGI. CDR3 DNA: TGTGCCAGCAGTTACGACGAGTCAGGGAATTCACCCCTCCACTTT. Its translation is CASSYDESGNSPLHF.

V gene TRBV5-1 combines with J gene TRBJ2-3, with a tentative D call TRBD2 (5 bases). The ends were cut back, 2 bases at V and 4 bases at J, with 14 bases in the middle. The CDR3 consists of 15 residues. CDR1 SGHRS and CDR2 YFSETQ come from the germline V gene. The CDR3 DNA sequence: TGCGCCAGCAGCTTAGAGGGTAAACTAGCAGATACGCAGTATTTT. It encodes CASSLEGKLADTQYF. Combining the CDR3 with reference TRBV5-1 and TRBJ2-3 gives the whole variable domain KAGVTQTPRYLIKTRGQQVTLSCSPISGHRSVSWYQQTPGQGLQFLFEYFSETQRNKGNFPGRFSGRQFSNSRSEMNVSTLELGDSALYLCASSLEGKLADTQYFGPGTRLTVL.

V and J are TRBV5-1 and TRBJ2-2; 8 nucleotides match TRBD2. This CDR3 region has 18 residues. Trimming took 0 bases from V and 6 from J; bases not matched to a gene: 13. Germline V lookup: CDR1 SGHRS, CDR2 YFSETQ. The CDR3 loop reads CASSLGYRATSVAGELFF. CDR3 DNA: TGCGCCAGCAGCTTGGGTTACAGGGCGACTAGCGTGGCCGGGGAGCTGTTTTTT.

The chain recombines TRBV15 with TRBJ2-7, with 7 positions matching TRBD2. The germline gives CDR1 LNHNV, CDR2 YYDKDF (reference sequence). J gave up 5 bases and V 1 base, and 14 bases lay outside the gene matches. This CDR3 has 17 amino acids. CDR3 in DNA: TGTGCCACCAGCAGAGTGAAGGGGAGGGCCCTTAACGACGAGCAGTACTTC. This sequence encodes CATSRVKGRALNDEQYF.